The 26 T cell receptor beta chains presented below share a single source sample, sequenced in a study of cytomegalovirus exposure and HLA in healthy donors. This PCR relied on a set of 60 Vbeta primers and 13 Jbeta primers. Only in-frame clones appear in the TCRdb table, and some are missing; sequencing was by immunoSEQ multiplex PCR. The table includes roughly 190,000 clones, about four fifths detected once. Specimen: PBMCs. The receptors were gathered from a woman in her forties or fifties in good health and CMV-seronegative.

The rearrangement links TRBV27 to TRBJ1-2; D is unclear. Trimming shortened V by 6 bases and J by 4 bases, and 15 bases separated the two germline ends. CDR3 length equals 14 residues. From germline, CDR1 is MNHEY and CDR2 SMNVEV (reference sequence). The CDR3 region has the DNA TGTGCCAGCAGGCTAAAGGGCGGGAGCTATGGCTACACCTTC. Protein product: CASRLKGGSYGYTF.

This clone was observed a single time. The chain joins TRBV7-2 to TRBJ2-5, with D uncertain. The CDR3 sequence is 14 residues long. The V and J ends lost 5 bases and 5 bases respectively, with 15 bases between them. Germline lookup yields CDR1 SGHTA and CDR2 FQGNSA. In nucleotides, the CDR3 is TGTGCCAGCAGCCTCAGTTCCCCGCGGGAGACCCAGTACTTC. Protein: CASSLSSPRETQYF.

This clone was seen a single time. The chain links TRBV7-2 to TRBJ1-2, with D possibly matching TRBD1 (6 bases). Trimming left V 1 base short and J 8 bases short, with 20 bases between. Germline CDR1 is SGHTA and CDR2 is FQGNSA. The CDR3 extends over 16 amino acids. The CDR3 DNA sequence: TGTGCCAGCAGCTTAGTTCTGGGTATATCCAGGGGAGGCTACACCTTC. This encodes CASSLVLGISRGGYTF.

This clone was counted a single time. The chain uses TRBV7-9 and TRBJ2-3; the D gene is possibly TRBD2 (7 bases). CDR1 is SEHNR, CDR2 FQNEAQ, per germline (reference sequence). Trimming pared 5 bases from V and 3 bases from J, leaving 15 bases between. This CDR3 contains 15 residues. The CDR3 spells CASSKGGVGTDTQYF. The CDR3 DNA follows: TGTGCCAGCAGCAAGGGGGGGGTGGGAACAGATACGCAGTATTTT.

V usage is TRBV19 and J usage is TRBJ1-2; no definite D call. Germline values: CDR1 LNHDA, CDR2 SQIVND (reference sequence). V dropped 5 bases and J dropped 3 bases, with 10 bases sitting between them. The CDR3 sequence is 13 residues long. The CDR3 DNA reads TGTGCCAGTAGTCTCATAGTGGACTATGGCTACACCTTC. Protein product: CASSLIVDYGYTF.

This chain uses TRBV7-8 with TRBJ1-1; D is ambiguous. This CDR3 is 14 amino acids long. The V gene's germline CDR1 is SGHVS and CDR2 FQNEAQ. Trimming cost V 7 bases and J 1 base, with 13 bases left between them. This CDR3 reads CASNLGFPNTEAFF. In nucleotides, the CDR3 is TGTGCCAGCAACTTGGGCTTCCCGAACACTGAAGCTTTCTTT. Full variable domain (missing parts from reference TRBV7-8 and TRBJ1-1): GAGVSQSPRYKVAKRGQDVALRCDPISGHVSLFWYQQALGQGPEFLTYFQNEAQLDKSGLPSDRFFAERPEGSVSTLKIQRTQQEDSAVYLCASNLGFPNTEAFFGQGTRLTVV.

This chain's CDR3 is CASSPKGLYGYTF. CDR3 sequence (DNA): TGTGCCAGTAGCCCTAAGGGGCTCTATGGCTACACCTTC. The chain links TRBV19 to TRBJ1-2, with D possibly TRBD1 on 5 matching bases. The CDR3 loop spans 13 amino acids. Germline V lookup: CDR1 LNHDA, CDR2 SQIVND (reference sequence). V lost 6 bases and J lost 4, with 12 bases in between.

The chain links TRBV2 to TRBJ2-3; 7 positions match TRBD2. The CDR3 runs to 14 residues. Trimming cost V 10 bases and J 0 bases; bases outside gene matches: 7. CDR1 SNHLY and CDR2 FYNNEI come from the germline V gene. The CDR3 reads CATLAGLSTDTQYF. CDR3 coding DNA: TGTGCCACCTTAGCGGGCCTTAGCACAGATACGCAGTATTTT.

This clone was counted a single time. This chain connects TRBV29-1 to TRBJ1-2; tentatively, D is TRBD1 (6 bases). CDR1 SQVTM and CDR2 ANQGSEA come from the germline V gene. CDR3 length: 15 residues. Trimming left V 5 bases short and J 5 bases short, with 21 bases between. CDR3 DNA sequence: TGCAGCGTTTACTCGCCCAGGGGCATCGGGTATGGCTACACCTTC. Amino acid sequence: CSVYSPRGIGYGYTF.

This clone showed up just a few times. This chain uses TRBV6-5 with TRBJ1-5, with TRBD1 identical over 7 bases. Germline CDR1 is MNHEY and CDR2 is SVGAGI. The CDR3 has 14 residues. Trimming cost V 6 bases and J 7 bases; bases outside gene matches: 9. The DNA for the CDR3 is TGTGCCAGCAGCCTCAGGGGGGTAGGACAGCCCCAGCATTTT. It codes for CASSLRGVGQPQHF.

The chain couples TRBV5-1 to TRBJ2-2, with D tentatively TRBD2 (5 bases). The CDR3 totals 12 residues. V was trimmed by 5 bases and J by 5 bases, leaving 7 bases between them. The germline CDR1 and CDR2 sequences are SGHRS and YFSETQ. The CDR3: CASREGTGELFF. The CDR3 nucleotides are TGCGCCAGCAGAGAGGGAACCGGGGAGCTGTTTTTT.

This sequence joins TRBV29-1 and TRBJ1-4; 8 nucleotides match TRBD1. V was clipped by 6 bases and J by 5 bases; unmatched bases: 5. This CDR3 has 13 residues. In germline, CDR1 is SQVTM, CDR2 ANQGSEA. CDR3 DNA: TGCAGCGTCCAGGGGGCTTGGAATGAAAAACTGTTTTTT. Translating gives CSVQGAWNEKLFF.

The CDR3 DNA sequence: TGCGCCAGCAGCCAAGATAAGGGGCTTCTCTATGGCTACACCTTC. Its translation is CASSQDKGLLYGYTF. J is TRBJ1-2 and V is TRBV4-3, with D possibly TRBD1 on 5 matching bases. The V and J ends lost 0 bases and 4 bases respectively, with 12 bases between them. The germline V gene encodes CDR1 LGHNA and CDR2 YSLEER. The CDR3 covers 15 residues.

The chain is built from TRBV5-4 and TRBJ2-1; 10 nucleotides line up with TRBD1. Trimming took 3 bases from V and 3 from J; bases not matched to a gene: 3. The CDR3 length is 15 residues. CDR1 SGHNT and CDR2 YYREEE come from the germline V gene (reference sequence). CDR3 nucleotides: TGTGCCAGCAGCTCGGGACAGGGGCTCTACAATGAGCAGTTCTTC. It specifies CASSSGQGLYNEQFF.

This CDR3 is CASSGSGTSGDTQYF. In nucleotides, the CDR3 is TGTGCCAGCAGTGGCTCCGGGACTAGCGGAGATACGCAGTATTTT. V and J are TRBV28 and TRBJ2-3; 11 bases line up with TRBD2. V was clipped by 5 bases and J by 5 bases; unmatched bases: 6. The CDR3 length is 15 residues. Germline CDR1 MDHEN, CDR2 SYDVKM.

The chain's CDR3 is CASSGSLRETQYF. CDR3 coding DNA: TGCGCCAGCAGTGGCTCGCTCCGGGAGACCCAGTACTTC. V is TRBV10-1 and J is TRBJ2-5; no firm D call. The CDR3 is 13 amino acids. Trimming stripped 4 bases from V and 5 bases from J, with 11 bases between. Germline V gene data show CDR1 as WNHNN and CDR2 as SYGVQD (reference sequence).

Comments on this clone: A read error may account for a junction end that differs from germline. The V gene is TRBV19, the J gene TRBJ1-2; 9 bases match TRBD1. CDR1 is LNHDA and CDR2 is SQIVND in the germline V gene (reference sequence). The CDR3 covers 14 residues. The CDR3 DNA reads TGTGCCAGTAGTGTAGACAGGGGGATTGAAGGCTACACCTTC. Residues: CASSVDRGIEGYTF.

The chain employs TRBV7-9 and TRBJ2-1; D is unclear. The CDR3 extends over 15 amino acids. With 3 bases removed from V and 9 bases from J, the gap between germline ends came to 18 bases. Germline V gene data show CDR1 as SEHNR and CDR2 as FQNEAQ (reference sequence). Here the CDR3 DNA reads TGTGCCAGCAGCTTTTATCTCTCCCGTGCCGGTGAGCAGTTCTTC. Translating gives CASSFYLSRAGEQFF.

This chain joins TRBV9 and TRBJ2-2; 8 bases align to TRBD2. V lost 4 bases, J lost 4 bases, and 9 bases stayed unmatched. Germline V gene sequence: CDR1 SGDLS, CDR2 YYNGEE. The CDR3 length is 16 residues. The CDR3 bases are TGTGCCAGCAGCTCAAAGACTAGCGCGGCCACCGGGGAGCTGTTTTTT. Protein: CASSSKTSAATGELFF.

The sample holds a few counts of this clone. The chain combines TRBV10-3 with TRBJ2-1; the match to TRBD2 covers 11 bases. Germline CDR1 reads ENHRY; CDR2 reads SYGVKD. V lost 7 bases, J lost 9 bases, and 8 bases stayed unmatched. The CDR3 runs to 14 residues. The CDR3 region has the DNA TGTGCCATCAATTTAGCGGGGGGGCGCGGTGAGCAGTTCTTC. Translated: CAINLAGGRGEQFF.

The rearrangement uses TRBV19 and TRBJ2-2, with 12 nucleotides matching TRBD2. Germline V gene sequence: CDR1 LNHDA, CDR2 SQIVND (reference sequence). This CDR3 spans 17 amino acids. V shed 7 bases, J shed 2 bases, and the junction held 8 bases outside the gene matches. CDR3 DNA: TGTGCCAGTACTCTAGCGGGGGGGCTTGTAAACACCGGGGAGCTGTTTTTT. Translating it yields CASTLAGGLVNTGELFF. Complete variable domain (other parts from reference TRBV19 and TRBJ2-2): DGGITQSPKYLFRKEGQNVTLSCEQNLNHDAMYWYRQDPGQGLRLIYYSQIVNDFQKGDIAEGYSVSREKKESFPLTVTSAQKNPTAFYLCASTLAGGLVNTGELFFGEGSRLTVL.

This clone was seen just once. The V gene is TRBV7-2, the J gene TRBJ1-4, with 8 bases aligning to TRBD1. With 6 bases clipped from V and 8 bases from J, the junction kept 8 bases outside the gene matches. Germline values: CDR1 SGHTA, CDR2 FQGNSA. The CDR3 is 14 residues long. The CDR3 spells CASRPTGEGEKLFF. The CDR3 DNA reads TGTGCCAGCAGACCGACAGGGGAGGGGGAAAAACTGTTTTTT.

The chain uses TRBV18 and TRBJ2-5, with 7 positions matching TRBD2. CDR3 size: 15 residues. V lost 1 base and J lost 5; bases outside the gene matches: 7. The germline V gene has CDR1 KGHSH and CDR2 LQKENI. The CDR3 protein is CASSPQKAGRETQYF. CDR3 nucleotide sequence: TGTGCCAGCTCACCACAAAAAGCGGGGCGGGAGACCCAGTACTTC. Full variable domain (missing parts from reference TRBV18 and TRBJ2-5): NAGVMQNPRHLVRRRGQEARLRCSPMKGHSHVYWYRQLPEEGLKFMVYLQKENIIDESGMPKERFSAEFPKEGPSILRIQQVVRGDSAAYFCASSPQKAGRETQYFGPGTRLLVL.

This chain uses TRBV2 with TRBJ2-2; 10 nucleotides align to TRBD2. Looked up from germline, CDR1 is SNHLY and CDR2 is FYNNEI. The trim removed 4 bases at V and 3 bases at J, leaving 14 bases unmatched. The CDR3 sequence is 19 residues long. The DNA for the CDR3 is TGTGCCAGCAGTGGGCCTAGCGGGGGTTACCGTCGAGACACCGGGGAGCTGTTTTTT. Translating gives CASSGPSGGYRRDTGELFF.

The genes are TRBV4-3 and TRBJ2-1; 9 nucleotides match TRBD2. In germline, CDR1 is LGHNA, CDR2 YSLEER. The CDR3 spans 17 residues. Germline trimming cut 0 bases from V and 9 bases from J; bases unmatched to any gene: 12. CDR3 sequence: CASSQDFLAGTGGEQFF. In DNA form, the CDR3 reads TGCGCCAGCAGCCAAGATTTCCTAGCGGGGACCGGGGGTGAGCAGTTCTTC.

The genes are TRBV5-5 and TRBJ2-7; 8 bases match TRBD2. V shed 6 bases, J shed 2 bases, and the junction held 10 bases outside the gene matches. Per the germline V gene, CDR1 is SGHKS and CDR2 is YYEKEE (reference sequence). This CDR3 region has 15 residues. The CDR3 nucleotides read TGTGCCAGCATCGGGGGGGCAGGGAGTCCCTACGAGCAGTACTTC. It translates to CASIGGAGSPYEQYF.